Listed below are T cell receptor beta chains from one sample, sequenced in a study of long-term antiretroviral therapy in people with HIV. Data came from immunoSEQ multiplex PCR; TCRdb stores just in-frame clones and leaves some out. The sample has 30,000 or so clones; around 87% are singletons. The sample here was unsorted PBMCs, taken 0.5 years after starting antiretroviral therapy. These receptors were obtained from a woman under 30 with HIV. The CDR3 runs from the conserved cysteine through the conserved F or W. Fields, in order: D gene, clone size, J gene, V gene, CDR3 DNA, CDR3 protein. D genes are given only for firm matches. Rows may omit the clone size; those that give it use once, few, many or a size class.

.	.	TRBJ2-2	TRBV7-9	TGTGCCAGCAGCCCCCGGACAGCGAACACCGGGGAGCTGTTTTTT	CASSPRTANTGELFF
TRBD2	.	TRBJ2-7	TRBV5-1	TGCGCCAGCAGCTCTAGTAGCGGGAGTATCCCCTACGAGCAGTACTTC	CASSSSSGSIPYEQYF
.	.	TRBJ1-4	TRBV9	TGTGCCAGCAGCGTCACTACAGGGTTTAATGAAAAACTGTTTTTT	CASSVTTGFNEKLFF
TRBD1	.	TRBJ2-7	TRBV4-3	TGCGCCAGCAGCCAACTCACAGGGGAAGGGCAGTACTTC	CASSQLTGEGQYF
.	.	TRBJ2-1	TRBV9	TGTGCCAGCAGCTATTCCCTGGTCGAGCAGTTCTTC	CASSYSLVEQFF
.	.	TRBJ2-7	TRBV5-1	TGCGCCAGCAGCTTGAACGGTCCCTCCTACGAGCAGTACTTC	CASSLNGPSYEQYF
TRBD2	.	TRBJ2-1	TRBV9	TGTGCCAGCAGCGTAGAACTAGCGGGTATCGATGAGCAGTTCTTC	CASSVELAGIDEQFF
.	.	TRBJ1-2	TRBV27	TGTGCCAGCAGTTTATCCGGGGGACCCTATGGCTACACCTTC	CASSLSGGPYGYTF
TRBD1	once	TRBJ2-1	TRBV12-5	TGTGCTAGTCCTAATGACAGGGCATTATGGAATGAGCAGTTCTTC	CASPNDRALWNEQFF
TRBD1	.	TRBJ1-5	TRBV7-9	TGTGCCAGCAGCCCGACAGGGTCCAACCAGCCCCAGCATTTT	CASSPTGSNQPQHF
TRBD2	.	TRBJ2-5	TRBV7-8	TGTGCCAGCAGCTTAGTGGGAGGGGTGCAAGAGACCCAGTACTTC	CASSLVGGVQETQYF
.	.	TRBJ2-7	TRBV28	TGTGCCAGCAGTTTTTTCTACGAGCAGTACTTC	CASSFFYEQYF
TRBD1	.	TRBJ2-6	TRBV5-1	TGCGCCAGCGGACGGACAGGGGGCGGTGGGGCCAACGTCCTGACTTTC	CASGRTGGGGANVLTF
.	.	TRBJ1-2	TRBV19	TGTGCCAGTAGTATAAGGGAGAACTATGGCTACACCTTC	CASSIRENYGYTF
.	.	TRBJ2-2	TRBV7-7	TGTGCTAGCAGCTTAACAGGACGGGGGAACACCGGGGAGCTGTTTTTT	CASSLTGRGNTGELFF
.	.	TRBJ2-6	TRBV7-2	TGTGCCAGCAGCTTAGGGCCCCCTGGGGCCAACGTCCTGACTTTC	CASSLGPPGANVLTF
.	.	TRBJ2-6	TRBV4-3	TGCGCCAGCAGCCAAGATGGGGGCGCTGGGGCCAACGTCCTGACTTTC	CASSQDGGAGANVLTF
.	.	TRBJ2-7	TRBV9	TGTGCCAGCAGCGTAGAACAGAACTACGAGCAGTACTTC	CASSVEQNYEQYF
.	.	TRBJ2-7	TRBV10-3	TGTGCCATCAGTGAGTCGAGTAGCGAGCAGTACTTC	CAISESSSEQYF
TRBD1	.	TRBJ2-5	TRBV7-9	TGTGCCAGCAGCTTAGGGGGAGTGGTGACAGGGGGCTATGAGACCCAGTACTTC	CASSLGGVVTGGYETQYF
TRBD1	.	TRBJ1-2	TRBV27	TGTGCCAGCAGTTTACACTCGACAGGGGGCGACTATGGCTACACCTTC	CASSLHSTGGDYGYTF
TRBD1	.	TRBJ1-2	TRBV6-5	TGTGCCAGCAGTGACGCGGACAGGGTCGGCGGCTACACCTTC	CASSDADRVGGYTF
.	.	TRBJ2-7	TRBV9	TGTGCCAGCAGCGTAGGGCAGGGCGCCTACGAGCAGTACTTC	CASSVGQGAYEQYF
TRBD2	.	TRBJ2-3	TRBV28	TGTGCCAGCAGTTTATCGCTAGCGGGAATAGCAGATACGCAGTATTTT	CASSLSLAGIADTQYF
.	.	TRBJ2-3	TRBV7-2	TGTGCCAGCAGCTTCAGGGGAGTAGAGGAAAAAGATACGCAGTATTTT	CASSFRGVEEKDTQYF
.	.	TRBJ1-2	TRBV9	TGTGCCAGCAGCGTAGGGGGGGCGGTTTATGGCTACACCTTC	CASSVGGAVYGYTF
TRBD2	once	TRBJ2-1	TRBV7-2	TGTGCCAGCAGCGCTAGCGGGAGGGCCGATGAGCAGTTCTTC	CASSASGRADEQFF
.	once	TRBJ2-4	TRBV12-1	TGTGCCAGCAGCCCCGCAGGCAACACTAGCGGTGGGTATGAGTACTTC	CASSPAGNTSGGYEYF
TRBD2	.	TRBJ2-1	TRBV7-2	TGTGCCAGCAGCATCCAAGTCGGTTGGGCGGGAGTCGGAGATGAGCAGTTCTTC	CASSIQVGWAGVGDEQFF
TRBD2	once	TRBJ2-7	TRBV4-1	TGCGCCAGCAGCCACTACCTAGCGGGAGAACTCTACGAGCAGTACTTC	CASSHYLAGELYEQYF
.	.	TRBJ2-3	TRBV6-5	TGTGCCAGCAGTTATGGCCCTAGCACAGATACGCAGTATTTT	CASSYGPSTDTQYF
.	.	TRBJ2-3	TRBV28	TGTGCCAGCAGTTTATCAGTGGAGGGAGATACGCAGTATTTT	CASSLSVEGDTQYF
TRBD1	.	TRBJ2-5	TRBV11-2	TGTGCCAGCAGCTTGGAAGGGGGCGCAAAGACCCAGTACTTC	CASSLEGGAKTQYF
TRBD2	.	TRBJ2-3	TRBV11-3	TGTGCCAGCAGCTACGGGAGGAGCACAGATACGCAGTATTTT	CASSYGRSTDTQYF
.	.	TRBJ1-2	TRBV29-1	TGCAGCGTTGTTACCGGGACTGGAGGCTACACCTTC	CSVVTGTGGYTF
.	once	TRBJ2-1	TRBV4-3	TGCGCCAGCAGCCAAGATCAAGGGCACTACAATGAGCAGTTCTTC	CASSQDQGHYNEQFF
TRBD1	.	TRBJ1-4	TRBV7-9	TGTGCCAGCAGCTCCACTGGACAGGGGGCGGATGAAAAACTGTTTTTT	CASSSTGQGADEKLFF
.	.	TRBJ2-7	TRBV7-2	TGTGCCAGCAGCTTTGGACAGAGCTCCTACGAGCAGTACTTC	CASSFGQSSYEQYF
.	.	TRBJ1-1	TRBV7-2	TGTGCCAGCAGCCCAGCAGAGAACACTGAAGCTTTCTTT	CASSPAENTEAFF
TRBD1	.	TRBJ2-7	TRBV5-1	TGCGCCAGCAGCTTGGTACAGGGGCCGTCCTACGAGCAGTACTTC	CASSLVQGPSYEQYF
.	.	TRBJ2-2	TRBV5-1	TGCGCCAGCAGCTTGGGTTCTGCGGGGACCGGGGAGCTGTTTTTT	CASSLGSAGTGELFF